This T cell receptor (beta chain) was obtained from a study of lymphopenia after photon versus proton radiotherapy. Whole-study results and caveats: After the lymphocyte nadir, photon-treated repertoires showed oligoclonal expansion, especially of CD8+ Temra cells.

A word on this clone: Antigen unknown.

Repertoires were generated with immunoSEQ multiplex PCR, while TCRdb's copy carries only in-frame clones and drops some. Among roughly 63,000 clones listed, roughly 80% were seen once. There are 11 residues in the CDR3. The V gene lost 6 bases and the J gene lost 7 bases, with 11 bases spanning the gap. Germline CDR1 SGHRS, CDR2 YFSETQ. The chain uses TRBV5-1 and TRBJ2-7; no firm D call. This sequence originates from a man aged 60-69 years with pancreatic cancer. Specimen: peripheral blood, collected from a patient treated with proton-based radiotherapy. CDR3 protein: CASMGFGEQYF. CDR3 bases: TGCGCCAGCATGGGTTTCGGGGAGCAGTACTTC.